Included here is one T cell receptor (beta chain) sequence, with context. Assay: immunoSEQ multiplex PCR; the TCRdb copy retains only in-frame clones and omits some. This table holds around 32,000 clones, 75% to 95% found once. The data were obtained in a study of T cell changes during pregnancy in multiple sclerosis. The V and J ends lost 4 bases and 0 bases, in that order; junction bases with no gene match: 3. Germline V CDR1 and CDR2: MNHEY, SMNVEV (reference sequence). The CDR3 covers 15 residues. The receptor was isolated from a female donor in good health, enrolled as a control in a pregnancy study. The chain recombines TRBV27 with TRBJ2-7; TRBD1 aligns across 10 bases. The sample here was CD8+ T cells from peripheral blood mononuclear cells, taken in the second trimester of pregnancy. The CDR3 sequence is CASSSGTGDSYEQYF. DNA of the CDR3: TGTGCCAGCAGTTCGGGGACAGGGGACTCCTACGAGCAGTACTTC.